Presented here are 14 T cell receptor beta chains from one specimen sequenced in a study of blood T cell repertoires in COVID-19. Here immunoSEQ multiplex PCR was the method, and the copy in TCRdb shows in-frame clones only, minus some. The sample holds some 65,000 clones, less than 90% seen once. Material: peripheral blood. The receptors were sampled from a man aged 80 or over with acute or convalescent COVID-19.

V is TRBV6-5 and J is TRBJ2-1, with 8 bases lining up with TRBD2. The CDR3 is made up of 15 amino acids. From germline, CDR1 is MNHEY and CDR2 SVGAGI. The junction had 6 bases not matched to a gene; V was cut back by 6 bases and J by 2 bases. In DNA, the CDR3 is TGTGCCAGCAGCCAGCGGGAGACCGCCTACAATGAGCAGTTCTTC. This sequence encodes CASSQRETAYNEQFF.

The chain is built from TRBV13 and TRBJ1-5, with D unclear. This CDR3 is 13 amino acids long. Germline CDR1 is PRHDT and CDR2 is FYEKMQ (reference sequence). V lost 2 bases and J lost 4, with 6 bases in between. The CDR3 sequence is CASSLSRNQPQHF. DNA for the CDR3: TGTGCCAGCAGCTTATCCAGGAATCAGCCCCAGCATTTT.

The V gene is TRBV9, the J gene TRBJ2-6, with D tentatively TRBD1 (6 bases). The V and J ends lost 6 bases and 0 bases respectively, with 10 bases between them. The germline V gene has CDR1 SGDLS and CDR2 YYNGEE. This CDR3 comprises 15 residues. The DNA of the CDR3 is TGTGCCAGCACCCGGGACAACTCTGGGGCCAACGTCCTGACTTTC. Protein: CASTRDNSGANVLTF. Looking up the rest from reference TRBV9 and TRBJ2-6 gives the full variable domain: DSGVTQTPKHLITATGQRVTLRCSPRSGDLSVYWYQQSLDQGLQFLIQYYNGEERAKGNILERFSAQQFPDLHSELNLSSLELGDSALYFCASTRDNSGANVLTFGAGSRLTVL.

The V and J genes are TRBV7-9 and TRBJ2-1; TRBD2 aligns across 9 bases. Germline V CDR1 and CDR2: SEHNR, FQNEAQ (reference sequence). Losses at the gene ends were 8 bases for V and 8 bases for J; bases not matched to a gene: 13. CDR3 length equals 15 residues. The CDR3 coding sequence is TGTGCCAGCTTACCGTGGGGCGGGAGGGTGGATGAGCAGTTCTTC. This gives the protein CASLPWGGRVDEQFF.

The chain couples TRBV6-2 or TRBV6-3 to TRBJ1-5, with 9 bases that match TRBD1. The germline gives CDR1 MNHEY, CDR2 SVGEGT. CDR3 size: 16 residues. The J segment lost 6 bases and the V segment lost 4 bases, leaving 10 bases of the junction unmatched. The CDR3 protein is CASSSSGTGFGQPQHF. In DNA, the CDR3 is TGTGCCAGCAGTTCCTCCGGGACAGGGTTTGGTCAGCCCCAGCATTTT.

This clone turned up a few times. The rearrangement uses TRBV19 and TRBJ2-7; 10 bases match TRBD1. Looked up from germline, CDR1 is LNHDA and CDR2 is SQIVND (reference sequence). The CDR3 sequence is 15 residues long. With V trimmed by 3 bases and J by 6 bases, 8 bases remained unmatched. DNA for the CDR3: TGTGCCAGTAGTATCCGACAGGGGGCGCCGGGCGAGCAGTACTTC. Protein: CASSIRQGAPGEQYF.

This CDR3 is CATSAPPGVIPRNYEQYF. The CDR3 DNA sequence: TGTGCCACCAGTGCCCCCCCGGGGGTGATCCCCCGCAATTACGAGCAGTACTTC. This chain uses TRBV24-1 with TRBJ2-7, with a tentative D call TRBD2 (6 bases). In germline, CDR1 is KGHDR, CDR2 SFDVKD. The germline V and J ends were trimmed by 5 bases and 4 bases, with 26 bases remaining between them. This CDR3 is 18 amino acids long.

This clone has a single count. This chain joins TRBV2 and TRBJ1-2; D unresolved. Per the germline V gene, CDR1 is SNHLY and CDR2 is FYNNEI. Trimming shortened V by 10 bases and J by 1 base, and 13 bases separated the two germline ends. The CDR3 contains 13 residues. CDR3 coding DNA: TGTGCCATCCAAAGAGGACTTAACTATGGCTACACCTTC. Amino acid sequence: CAIQRGLNYGYTF.

This clone was counted only a few times. At the DNA level, this CDR3 is encoded by other sequences in the same sample as well. The chain carries TRBV30 and TRBJ1-5, with 8 bases fitting TRBD1. V dropped 0 bases and J dropped 0; count of bases not matched to a gene: 1. Germline V lookup: CDR1 GTSNPN, CDR2 SVGIG (reference sequence). The CDR3 extends over 15 amino acids. The CDR3 region is CAWSVGQGSNQPQHF. For the CDR3, the DNA is TGTGCCTGGAGTGTAGGACAGGGTAGCAATCAGCCCCAGCATTTT.

The rearrangement uses TRBV5-1 and TRBJ1-2, with 9 bases matching TRBD1. From germline, CDR1 is SGHRS and CDR2 YFSETQ. Trimming removed 7 bases from V and 8 bases from J; junction bases left unmatched: 12. The CDR3 sequence is 14 residues long. CDR3 nucleotides: TGCGCCAGCGCCGGGACAGGGTCCCGGGCAGGCTACACCTTC. It is translated as CASAGTGSRAGYTF.

This clone was seen more than once but under ten times. The rearrangement uses TRBV6-5 and TRBJ1-1, with D possibly being TRBD1 (6 bases). This CDR3 contains 12 residues. V shed 6 bases and J shed 1 base, with 6 bases lying between them. Germline lookup yields CDR1 MNHEY and CDR2 SVGAGI. The CDR3 bases are TGTGCCAGCAGGACAGGGAACACTGAAGCTTTCTTT. This sequence encodes CASRTGNTEAFF.

The chain joins TRBV11-2 to TRBJ2-5; 10 bases align to TRBD2. J was trimmed by 1 base and V by 2 bases; bases with no gene match: 4. The CDR3 covers 16 residues. CDR1 and CDR2 (germline): SGHAT, FQNNGV. CDR3 nucleotide sequence: TGTGCCAGCAGCTTACTAGCGGGAGTCCCCCAAGAGACCCAGTACTTC. Translation: CASSLLAGVPQETQYF. The whole variable domain, remainder taken from reference TRBV11-2 and TRBJ2-5, is EAGVAQSPRYKIIEKRQSVAFWCNPISGHATLYWYQQILGQGPKLLIQFQNNGVVDDSQLPKDRFSAERLKGVDSTLKIQPAKLEDSAVYLCASSLLAGVPQETQYFGPGTRLLVL.

This clone was recorded at least ten times. Additional DNA sequences in this sample encode the identical CDR3. The chain couples TRBV7-6 to TRBJ1-3; D call uncertain. Germline CDR1 reads SGHVS; CDR2 reads FNYEAQ. There are 15 residues in the CDR3. V lost 1 base, J lost 0 bases, and 7 bases lay in between. CDR3 region: CASSLEPSSGNTIYF. DNA for the CDR3: TGTGCCAGCAGCTTAGAGCCAAGCTCTGGAAACACCATATATTTT.

This chain joins TRBV11-3 and TRBJ1-1, with D perhaps TRBD1 (5 bases). Germline lookup yields CDR1 SGHNT and CDR2 YENEEA. With 0 bases removed from V and 7 bases from J, the gap between germline ends came to 12 bases. The CDR3 spans 14 residues. The CDR3 spells CASSLDAGLGEAFF. CDR3 sequence (DNA): TGTGCCAGCAGCTTAGATGCAGGGCTAGGTGAAGCTTTCTTT.